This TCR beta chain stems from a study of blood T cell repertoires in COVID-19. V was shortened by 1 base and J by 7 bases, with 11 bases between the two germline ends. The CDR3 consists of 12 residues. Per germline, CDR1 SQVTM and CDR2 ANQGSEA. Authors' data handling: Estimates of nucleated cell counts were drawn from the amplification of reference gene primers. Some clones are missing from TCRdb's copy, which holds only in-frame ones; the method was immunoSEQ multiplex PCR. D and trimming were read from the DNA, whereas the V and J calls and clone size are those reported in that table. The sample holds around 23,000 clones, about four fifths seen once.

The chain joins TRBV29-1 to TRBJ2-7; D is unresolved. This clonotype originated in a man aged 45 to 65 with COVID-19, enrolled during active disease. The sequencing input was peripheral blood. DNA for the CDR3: TGCAGCGTTGAAGGCGTTTCTCGGGAGCAGTACTTC. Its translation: CSVEGVSREQYF.